The clone carrying this T cell receptor (beta chain) was seen at least ten times. The antigen is unknown. Unique molecular identifiers were attached to individual cDNA molecules. Via MiXCR, TCRdb re-called the 5' RACE reads, giving one row per CDR3 protein. The sample lists about 22,000 distinct CDR3 sequences, 3% to 4% occurring once. Germline V gene data show CDR1 as SEHNR and CDR2 as FQNEAQ (reference sequence). The CDR3 totals 16 residues. The V end was cut by 5 bases, the J end by 3 bases, with 16 bases between. The data are from a study of early T cells in non-severe SARS-CoV-2 infection. Background on the study: Sequencing of unsorted whole blood was done on bulk RNA, leaving chains unpaired.

The study's findings and limits: The VDJdb matching leaned toward anti-spike CD8 responses and overlooked private and CD4 specificities.

The V call is TRBV7-9, the J call TRBJ2-2; D may correspond to TRBD1 or TRBD2 (5 bases each). This TCR derives from an adult who was a healthcare worker with PCR-confirmed SARS-CoV-2 infection or an uninfected control (not recorded which). Sample: whole blood. CDR3 region: CASSQLGEYYTGELFF. The DNA of the CDR3 is TGTGCCAGCAGCCAATTGGGGGAATATTACACCGGGGAGCTGTTTTTT. The whole variable domain, remainder taken from reference TRBV7-9 and TRBJ2-2, is DTGVSQNPRHKITKRGQNVTFRCDPISEHNRLYWYRQTLGQGPEFLTYFQNEAQLEKSRLLSDRFSAERPKGSFSTLEIQRTEQGDSAMYLCASSQLGEYYTGELFFGEGSRLTVL.